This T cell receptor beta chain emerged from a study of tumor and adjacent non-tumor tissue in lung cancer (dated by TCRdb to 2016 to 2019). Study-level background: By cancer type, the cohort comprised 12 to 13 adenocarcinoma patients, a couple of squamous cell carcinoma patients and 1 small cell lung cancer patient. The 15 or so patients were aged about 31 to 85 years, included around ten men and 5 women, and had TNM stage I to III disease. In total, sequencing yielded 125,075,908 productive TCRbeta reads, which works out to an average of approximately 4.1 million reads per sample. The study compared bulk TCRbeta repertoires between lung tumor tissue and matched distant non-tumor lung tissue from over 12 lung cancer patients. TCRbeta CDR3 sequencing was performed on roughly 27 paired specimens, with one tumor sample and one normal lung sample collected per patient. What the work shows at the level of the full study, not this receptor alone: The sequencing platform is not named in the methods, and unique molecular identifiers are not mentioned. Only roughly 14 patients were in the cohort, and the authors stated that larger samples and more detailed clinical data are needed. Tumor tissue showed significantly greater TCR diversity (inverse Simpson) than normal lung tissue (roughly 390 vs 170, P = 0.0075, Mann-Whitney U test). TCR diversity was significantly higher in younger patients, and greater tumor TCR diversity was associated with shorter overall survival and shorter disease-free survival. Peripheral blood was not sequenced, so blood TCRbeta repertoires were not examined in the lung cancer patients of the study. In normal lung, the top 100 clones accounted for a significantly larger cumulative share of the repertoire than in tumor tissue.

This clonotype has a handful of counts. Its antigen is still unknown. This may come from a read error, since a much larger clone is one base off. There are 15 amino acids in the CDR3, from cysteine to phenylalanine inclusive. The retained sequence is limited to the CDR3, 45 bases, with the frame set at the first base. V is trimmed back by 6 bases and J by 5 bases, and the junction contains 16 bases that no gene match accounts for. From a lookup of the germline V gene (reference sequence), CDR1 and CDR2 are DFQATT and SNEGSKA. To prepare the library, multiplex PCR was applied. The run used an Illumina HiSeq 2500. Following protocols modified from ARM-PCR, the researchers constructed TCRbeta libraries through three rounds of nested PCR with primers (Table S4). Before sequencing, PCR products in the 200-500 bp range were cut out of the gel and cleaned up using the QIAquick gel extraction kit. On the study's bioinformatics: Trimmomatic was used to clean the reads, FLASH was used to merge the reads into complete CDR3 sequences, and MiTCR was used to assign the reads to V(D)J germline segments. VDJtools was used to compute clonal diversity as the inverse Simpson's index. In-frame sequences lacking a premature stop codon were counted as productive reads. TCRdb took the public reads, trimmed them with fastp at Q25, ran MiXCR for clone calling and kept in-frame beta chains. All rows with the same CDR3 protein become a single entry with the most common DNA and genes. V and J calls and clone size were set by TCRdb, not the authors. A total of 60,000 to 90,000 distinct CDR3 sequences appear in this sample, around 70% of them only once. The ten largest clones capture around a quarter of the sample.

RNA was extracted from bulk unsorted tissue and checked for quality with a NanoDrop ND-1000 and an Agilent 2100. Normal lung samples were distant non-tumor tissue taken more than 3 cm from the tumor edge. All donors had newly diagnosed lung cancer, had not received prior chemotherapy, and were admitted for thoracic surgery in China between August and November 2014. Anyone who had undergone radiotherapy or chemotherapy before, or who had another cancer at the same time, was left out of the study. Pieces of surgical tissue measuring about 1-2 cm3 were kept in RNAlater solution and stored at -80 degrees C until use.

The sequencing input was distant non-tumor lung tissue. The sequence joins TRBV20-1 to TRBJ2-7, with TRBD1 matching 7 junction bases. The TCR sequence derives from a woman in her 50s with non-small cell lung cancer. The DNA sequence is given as TGCAGTGCCACCAACAGACAGGGCGGATTAGACGAGCAGTACTTC. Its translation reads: CSATNRQGGLDEQYF.